This T cell receptor beta chain was obtained from a study of T cell responses to AZD1222 COVID-19 vaccine. TCRdb keeps only in-frame clones here, not all; method: immunoSEQ multiplex PCR. Of 210,000 or so clones in the sample, under 95% were seen once. Trimming cost V 3 bases and J 0 bases, with 15 bases left between them. Germline-derived CDR1 and CDR2 are MDHEN and SYDVKM. The CDR3 length is 17 residues. This clone was detected only a few times. The material sequenced was peripheral blood, taken on day 0 of MenACWY control vaccination. The receptor comes from an adult in good health. The chain recombines TRBV28 with TRBJ1-5, with D tentatively TRBD1 (5 bases). The CDR3 coding sequence is TGTGCCAGCAGTTTCCGGGGGGAGATCCATAGCAATCAGCCCCAGCATTTT. It translates to CASSFRGEIHSNQPQHF.